The T cell receptor beta chain under discussion was sequenced for a study of blood T cell repertoires in COVID-19. The V and J ends lost 10 bases and 8 bases, in that order; junction bases with no gene match: 8. The CDR3 totals 13 residues. Germline CDR1 is LNHDA and CDR2 is SQIVND (reference sequence). Clones were sequenced by immunoSEQ multiplex PCR, and TCRdb holds only the in-frame ones, with some missing. Altogether tens of thousands of clones are present, roughly nine tenths being singletons, with the ten largest covering roughly 6.2%. Source material: peripheral blood. The receptor was derived from a man between 40 and 49 years old with acute or convalescent COVID-19. V gene TRBV19 combines with J gene TRBJ1-4; TRBD1 matches 9 bases. CDR3 nucleotides: TGTGCCACCGAGGACAGGGGTAACGAAAAACTGTTTTTT. Protein sequence: CATEDRGNEKLFF.